The subject of this entry is one T cell receptor beta chain. CDR3 length equals 16 residues. Losses at the gene ends were 4 bases for V and 6 bases for J; bases not matched to a gene: 12. Germline CDR1 is SGDLS and CDR2 is YYNGEE. This specimen comes from a study of cytomegalovirus exposure and HLA in healthy donors. With 60 Vbeta and 13 Jbeta primers, the PCR was carried out. TCRdb's table, derived via immunoSEQ multiplex PCR, lists solely in-frame clones and lacks some. The sample consists of under 150,000 clones, around 71% of them appearing once. Donors showed nominal health when sampled, although they likely had unrecorded immune exposures.

The receptor's source is an older woman in good health and CMV-seropositive. The chain couples TRBV9 to TRBJ1-1; 10 bases align to TRBD1. The sequenced sample consisted of PBMCs. The CDR3 DNA reads as TGTGCCAGCAGCAAAAGCGGGACAGGGGAAGGGGCTGAAGCTTTCTTT. Translation gives CASSKSGTGEGAEAFF.